Reported below is one T cell receptor beta chain. Its antigen is currently not known. Per-nucleotide qualities are absent, and no much larger clonotype sits a single base away. The immunoSEQ Assay, a bias-controlled multiplex PCR, was used to amplify TCRbeta CDR3 regions from genomic DNA. From the authors' description of their analysis: The number of nucleated cells in each sample was estimated by amplification of reference gene primers within the assay. Sequence reads were collapsed and filtered to measure the absolute abundance of every unique TCRbeta CDR3 rearrangement. For each sample, productive Simpson clonality was calculated as the square root of Simpson's diversity index over productive rearrangements. The source is immuneACCESS, and TCRdb retained only in-frame sequences with V and J called. Part of the clones is not carried over; for the studies checked, unresolved V genes explain less than half of this, and the remainder is unexplained. D and trimming were read from the DNA, whereas the V and J calls and clone size are those reported in that table. This sample holds approximately 250,000 clones; approximately 88% were observed only once. Of the sample, around 1.3% falls within the top ten clones.

This sample was included in a study of blood T cell repertoires in COVID-19 (TCRdb year 2020). The study in broad terms: Collaborator samples came from the United States, Italy and Spain and covered acute and convalescent phases of COVID-19. The material from the prospective study consisted of cDNA or gDNA derived from T cells, B-cell-depleted T cells, or PBMCs. Subjects who had been exposed to COVID-19, were actively infected with it, or had recovered from it provided the deeply sampled blood TCRbeta repertoires that made up the dataset. The repertoires were released in a freely available public database intended as a resource for research on the immune response to SARS-CoV-2. Samples were obtained from the ongoing ImmuneRACE study (first 160 participants) and from 1,254 subjects provided by 6 global collaborators. Nearly every sample came with metadata listing a de-identified subject ID, COVID-19 status, age in years and sex. Where available, HLA class I and class II types were obtained from metadata supplied by the sample provider rather than from assay-based typing.

The paper's findings and limits, for the study overall: The quantity of clinical and demographic metadata differed by source and by participant and was supplied without curation.

The CDR3, from cysteine to phenylalanine, totals 16 residues. Kept here is only the CDR3 DNA, which spans 48 bases and is read in frame from base 1. CDR1 is given as MNHEY and CDR2 as SMNVEV, both from the germline V gene (reference sequence). For this chain, trimming is 5 bases at the V end and 4 bases at the J end, and the number of junction bases without a gene match is 7. In the prospective study, participants were about 18 to 100 years old, resided in about 25 geographic areas of the United States, and were enrolled through a virtual design. Cohort assignment in the prospective study relied on participant-reported clinical history from a screening survey and a study questionnaire. Mobile phlebotomists in the prospective study collected whole blood, serum and a nasopharyngeal or oropharyngeal swab from every participant. Additional blood draws and questionnaires over an approximately 2-month period could optionally be provided by prospective study participants. Before DNA extraction, blood samples from the prospective study were shipped at room temperature or frozen.

The chain is encoded by TRBV27 joined to TRBJ2-5, and 13 junctional nucleotides match TRBD2. The material sequenced was PBMCs or T cells enriched from blood (not recorded which). This TCR was sampled from a woman in her 40s with acute COVID-19. The DNA reads as follows: TGTGCCAGCAGTACCTTCGGGACTAGCGGGATAGAGACCCAGTACTTC. Translated, this gives CASSTFGTSGIETQYF.